These T cell receptor beta chains were read from a single sample in a study of OX40 agonist ivuxolimab in advanced cancers. Clones were read by immunoSEQ multiplex PCR, and TCRdb kept only the in-frame ones, dropping some. Found here are approximately 68,000 clones, 80% to 85% of them singletons; the top ten hold approximately 2.1%. This material consisted of CD4+ or CD8+ T cells sorted from blood, taken in a trial of the OX40 agonist ivuxolimab. The receptor source for this set is an adult with an advanced solid tumor such as melanoma, head and neck, liver or kidney cancer. The CDR3 runs from the conserved cysteine through the conserved F or W.

j_call	v_call	cdr3_aa
TRBJ2-5	TRBV4-2	CASSPLSGRDQETQYF
TRBJ2-1	TRBV9	CASSVARGTYNEQFF
TRBJ1-5	TRBV7-3	CASSLERDQPQHF
TRBJ2-3	TRBV18	CASSPLPDTDTQYF
TRBJ2-7	TRBV28	CASSLRGLAISYEQYF
TRBJ2-3	TRBV5-6	CASSSLSEVTDTQYF
TRBJ2-7	TRBV27	CASSLRWGRYEQYF
TRBJ2-5	TRBV7-6	CASSFQWETQYF
TRBJ2-5	TRBV10-3	CAISDPRGGVLETQYF
TRBJ2-2	TRBV7-2	CASSLMGDRGELFF
TRBJ2-3	TRBV11-1	CASSLVMGAAGDTQYF
TRBJ2-2	TRBV4-3	CASSLAGETGELFF
TRBJ2-7	TRBV19	CASSTGLSSYEQYF
TRBJ2-2	TRBV2	CASSAGLAGSTGELFF
TRBJ1-2	TRBV28	CASSPPPGQGGYGYTF
TRBJ2-3	TRBV10-3	CAISAGGGLSDTQYF
TRBJ1-2	TRBV27	CASSLSRGHYGYTF
TRBJ2-1	TRBV4-2	CASSRDRGLNEQFF
TRBJ1-1	TRBV11-2	CASSYGQNTEAFF
TRBJ1-4	TRBV28	CASSLFPGMGEKLFF
TRBJ1-2	TRBV28	CASSLGPRRTYGYTF
TRBJ2-3	TRBV30	CAWSVGTTDTQYF
TRBJ1-5	TRBV6-1	CASSSGVVGNQPQHF
TRBJ2-1	TRBV5-6	CASRDGTKNEQFF
TRBJ1-5	TRBV7-2	CASSLGRSNQPQHF
TRBJ1-2	TRBV5-4	CASSLDGAGGYTF
TRBJ2-1	TRBV11-2	CASSLSAGPGEQFF
TRBJ2-7	TRBV5-5	CASSPSFGRGQSYEQYF
TRBJ1-5	TRBV28	CASSLEQGGNQPQHF
TRBJ2-2	TRBV7-8	CASSLGAGSGDTGELFF
TRBJ2-2	TRBV7-3	CASSLGSNTGELFF
TRBJ1-6	TRBV6-5	CASSRPGRIDSPLHF
TRBJ2-1	TRBV11-3	CASSLGAYNEQFF
TRBJ1-5	TRBV2	CASSETSGTEQHF
TRBJ1-5	TRBV6-5	CASRTGADRSQPQHF
TRBJ2-7	TRBV28	CASSSRVFYEQYF
TRBJ1-1	TRBV6-1	CASRVSRDTEAFF
TRBJ1-3	TRBV7-8	CASSSSTVLGSGNTIYF
TRBJ1-2	TRBV6-1	CASSEDPGPTGTGRYTF
TRBJ1-2	TRBV19	CASNNRGAGYGYTF
TRBJ1-2	TRBV7-2	CASSLGQGRNGYTF
TRBJ1-1	TRBV10-3	CAISEGTGERDTEAFF
TRBJ2-5	TRBV11-2	CASSFTQGPQATQYF
TRBJ1-5	TRBV5-1	CASSSGTTSNQPQHF
TRBJ1-5	TRBV6-6	CASSFGQGNQPQHF
TRBJ1-5	TRBV7-9	CASSLVGAQPQHF
TRBJ1-1	TRBV10-3	CAIRPGTGKNTEAFF
TRBJ2-7	TRBV27	CASSLDAGIYEQYF
TRBJ1-1	TRBV14	CASSLAGMNTEAFF
TRBJ2-2	TRBV7-3	CASSSRTSGRERLFF
TRBJ2-7	TRBV5-6	CASNSPSITSYEQYF
TRBJ2-5	TRBV7-9	CASSRTGTGLQETQYF
TRBJ1-4	TRBV7-2	CASRRQVATNEKLFF
TRBJ2-7	TRBV28	CASSFPRDFSEQYF
TRBJ2-1	TRBV6-6	CASSYSGTGNNEQFF
TRBJ2-5	TRBV19	CASSIPGQGSETQYF
TRBJ2-3	TRBV28	CARRGGDTDTQYF
TRBJ2-7	TRBV6-5	CASSPSGGGYEQYF
TRBJ2-5	TRBV5-1	CASNDRDRGRETQYF
TRBJ1-5	TRBV9	CASTRTGDSNQPQHF